The source of this T cell receptor (beta chain) is a study of blood T cells in healthy people across ages. Primers used in a second PCR of about 7 to 11 cycles were a sample-barcoded 5' primer and a J-beta primer mix. TCRdb itself ran the 5' RACE reads through MiXCR, one entry per CDR3 protein. This table holds hundreds of thousands of distinct CDR3 sequences, more than 45% found once. Only a few counts were recorded for this clonotype. Looked up from germline, CDR1 is MNHEY and CDR2 is SVGEGT. The CDR3 is 16 residues long. V shed 0 bases and J shed 6 bases, with 15 bases lying between them. The V and J genes are TRBV6-2 or TRBV6-3 and TRBJ2-1; D gene ambiguous. The specimen sequenced was blood. The TCR sequence derives from a man between 60 and 70 years old in good health. The CDR3 loop reads CASSYSNRVVSNEQFF. DNA for the CDR3: TGTGCCAGCAGTTACTCTAACCGGGTAGTCTCCAATGAGCAGTTCTTC.